The TCR beta chain under discussion was sequenced for a study of T cell responses to AZD1222 COVID-19 vaccine. Turning to the study itself: It was second doses at about 4 or about 12 weeks that were pooled. General study points: Nearly half of spike-specific TCRs reportedly target variant regions that are unmutated in the B.1.351 and B.1.1.7 variants.

The method was immunoSEQ multiplex PCR; TCRdb's version includes in-frame clones alone and lacks a portion of them. The table has 140,000 to 150,000 clones, 80% to 90% seen once. The CDR3 runs 15 residues. Germline V gene lookup returns CDR1 LGHNA and CDR2 YNFKEQ. V lost 5 bases and J lost 2; bases outside the gene matches: 6. As for this clone: Antigen specificity is unknown.

The receptor was derived from an adult in good health. Sequences were derived from peripheral blood, sampled on day 0 of AZD1222 vaccination. The chain employs TRBV4-2 and TRBJ2-3, with TRBD2 identical over 8 bases. This chain's CDR3 is CASSVGRENTDTQYF. DNA of the CDR3: TGTGCCAGCAGCGTCGGGAGGGAGAACACAGATACGCAGTATTTT.